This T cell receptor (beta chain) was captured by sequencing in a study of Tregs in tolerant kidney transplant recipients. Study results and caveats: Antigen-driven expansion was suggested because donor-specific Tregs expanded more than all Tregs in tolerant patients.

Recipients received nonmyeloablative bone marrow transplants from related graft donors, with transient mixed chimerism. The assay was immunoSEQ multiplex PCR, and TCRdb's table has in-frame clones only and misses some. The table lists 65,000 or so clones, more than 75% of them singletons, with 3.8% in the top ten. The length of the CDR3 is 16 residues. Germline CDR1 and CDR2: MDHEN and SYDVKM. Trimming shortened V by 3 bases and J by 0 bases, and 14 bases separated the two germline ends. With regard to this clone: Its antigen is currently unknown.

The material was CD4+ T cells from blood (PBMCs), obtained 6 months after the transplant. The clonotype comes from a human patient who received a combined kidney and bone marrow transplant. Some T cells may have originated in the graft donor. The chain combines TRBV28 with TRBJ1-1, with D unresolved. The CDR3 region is CASSLRGRRMNTEAFF. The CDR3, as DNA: TGTGCCAGCAGTTTGCGCGGGCGCCGCATGAACACTGAAGCTTTCTTT.